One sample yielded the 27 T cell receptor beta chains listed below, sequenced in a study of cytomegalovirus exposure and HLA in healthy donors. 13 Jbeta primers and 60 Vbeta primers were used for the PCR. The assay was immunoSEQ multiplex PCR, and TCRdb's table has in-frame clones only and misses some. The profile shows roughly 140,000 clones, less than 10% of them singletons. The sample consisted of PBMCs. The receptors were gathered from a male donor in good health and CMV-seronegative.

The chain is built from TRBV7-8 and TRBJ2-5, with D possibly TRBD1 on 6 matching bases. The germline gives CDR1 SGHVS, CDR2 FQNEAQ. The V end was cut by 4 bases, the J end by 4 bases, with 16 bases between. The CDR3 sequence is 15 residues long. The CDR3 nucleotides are TGTGCCAGCAGCTGGTTTACAGGGAATCGAGAGACCCAGTACTTC. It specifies CASSWFTGNRETQYF.

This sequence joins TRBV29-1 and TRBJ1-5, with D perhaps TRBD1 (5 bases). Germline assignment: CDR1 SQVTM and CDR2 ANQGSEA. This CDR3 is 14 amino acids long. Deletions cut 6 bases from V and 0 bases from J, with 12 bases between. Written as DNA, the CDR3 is TGCAGCGTGTGGGGGGGAGATAGCAATCAGCCCCAGCATTTT. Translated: CSVWGGDSNQPQHF.

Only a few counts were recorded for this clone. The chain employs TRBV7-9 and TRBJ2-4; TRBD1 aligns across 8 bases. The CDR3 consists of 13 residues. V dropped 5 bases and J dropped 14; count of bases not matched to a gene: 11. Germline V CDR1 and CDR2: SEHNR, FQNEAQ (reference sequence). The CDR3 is CASSPAGEGQEYF. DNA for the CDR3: TGTGCCAGCAGCCCCGCGGGCGAGGGACAGGAGTACTTC.

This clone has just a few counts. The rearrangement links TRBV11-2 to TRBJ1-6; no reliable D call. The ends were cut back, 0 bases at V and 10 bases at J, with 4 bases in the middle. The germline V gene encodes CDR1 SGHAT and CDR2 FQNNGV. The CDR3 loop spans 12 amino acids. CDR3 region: CASSLDRSPLHF. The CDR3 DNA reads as TGTGCCAGCAGCTTAGATCGGTCACCCCTCCACTTT.

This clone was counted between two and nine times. CDR3 loop: CASSPQGALVMNTEAFF. The CDR3 bases are TGTGCCAGCAGTCCACAGGGGGCTTTGGTTATGAACACTGAAGCTTTCTTT. V gene TRBV27 combines with J gene TRBJ1-1; TRBD1 matches at 9 bases. The CDR3 length is 17 residues. Per germline, CDR1 MNHEY and CDR2 SMNVEV (reference sequence). J lost 0 bases, V lost 5 bases, and 10 bases had no gene match.

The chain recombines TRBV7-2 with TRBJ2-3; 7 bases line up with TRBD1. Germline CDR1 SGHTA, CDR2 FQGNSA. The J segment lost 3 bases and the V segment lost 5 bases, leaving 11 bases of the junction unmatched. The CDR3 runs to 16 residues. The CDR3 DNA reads TGTGCCAGCAGCCTAAAGGGGGCCGGGACAACAGATACGCAGTATTTT. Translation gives CASSLKGAGTTDTQYF.

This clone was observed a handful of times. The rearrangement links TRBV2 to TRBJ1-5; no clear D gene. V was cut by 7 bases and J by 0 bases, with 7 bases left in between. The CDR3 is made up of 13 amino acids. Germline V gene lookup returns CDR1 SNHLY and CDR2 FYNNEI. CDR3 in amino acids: CASNSDSNQPQHF. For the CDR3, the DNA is TGTGCCAGCAATAGTGATAGCAATCAGCCCCAGCATTTT.

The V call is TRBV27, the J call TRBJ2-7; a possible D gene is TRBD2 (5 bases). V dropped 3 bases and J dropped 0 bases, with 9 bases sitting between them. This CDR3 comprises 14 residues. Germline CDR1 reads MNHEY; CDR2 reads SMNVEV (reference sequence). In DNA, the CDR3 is TGTGCCAGCAGTTTTGAGGGAAGCTCCTACGAGCAGTACTTC. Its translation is CASSFEGSSYEQYF.

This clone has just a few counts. In nucleotides, the CDR3 is TGTGCCAGCAGTTCCGTAGCAGTCGGCAGCTACGAGCAGTACTTC. Protein: CASSSVAVGSYEQYF. The genes are TRBV28 and TRBJ2-7; no firm D call. CDR1 and CDR2 from the germline V gene are MDHEN and SYDVKM. Trimming took off 4 bases at V and 3 bases at J, with 16 bases between the two ends. The CDR3 is 15 residues long.

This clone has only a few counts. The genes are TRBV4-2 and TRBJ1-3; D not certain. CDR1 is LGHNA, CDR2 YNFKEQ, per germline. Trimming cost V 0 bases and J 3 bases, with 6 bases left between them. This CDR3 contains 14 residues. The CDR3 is CASSQDGLGNTIYF. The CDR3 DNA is TGTGCCAGCAGCCAAGATGGGCTTGGAAACACCATATATTTT.

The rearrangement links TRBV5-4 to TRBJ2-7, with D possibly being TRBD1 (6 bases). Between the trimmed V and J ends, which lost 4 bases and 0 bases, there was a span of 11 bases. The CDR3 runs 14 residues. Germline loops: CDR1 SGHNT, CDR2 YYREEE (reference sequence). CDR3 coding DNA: TGTGCCAGCAGCCAGGACAGCTTCTCCTACGAGCAGTACTTC. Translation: CASSQDSFSYEQYF.

The CDR3 spells CASSWGQHGYTF. The CDR3 DNA reads TGTGCCAGCAGTTGGGGCCAGCATGGCTACACCTTC. This rearrangement joins TRBV28 to TRBJ1-2; a weak D match, TRBD1 (5 bases). This CDR3 has 12 amino acids. V was pared by 4 bases and J by 6 bases, with 9 bases between. Germline CDR1 and CDR2: MDHEN and SYDVKM.

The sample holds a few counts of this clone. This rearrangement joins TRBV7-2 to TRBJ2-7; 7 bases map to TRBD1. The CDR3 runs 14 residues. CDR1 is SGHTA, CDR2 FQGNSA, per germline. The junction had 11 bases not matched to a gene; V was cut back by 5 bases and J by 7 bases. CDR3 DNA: TGTGCCAGCAGCAGACGACAGGGTTATGGAGAGCAGTACTTC. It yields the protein CASSRRQGYGEQYF.

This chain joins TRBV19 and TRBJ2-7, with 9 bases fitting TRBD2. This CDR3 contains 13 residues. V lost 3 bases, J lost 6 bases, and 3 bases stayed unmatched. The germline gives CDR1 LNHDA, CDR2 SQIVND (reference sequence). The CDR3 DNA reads TGTGCCAGTAGTATGGGAGCGGGAGGCGAGCAGTACTTC. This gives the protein CASSMGAGGEQYF.

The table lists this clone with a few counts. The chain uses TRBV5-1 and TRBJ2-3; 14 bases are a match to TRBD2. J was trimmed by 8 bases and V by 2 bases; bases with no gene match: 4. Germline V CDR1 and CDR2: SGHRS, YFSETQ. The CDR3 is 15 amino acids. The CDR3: CASSFGTSGSGTQYF. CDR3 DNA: TGCGCCAGCAGCTTTGGGACTAGCGGGAGTGGTACGCAGTATTTT. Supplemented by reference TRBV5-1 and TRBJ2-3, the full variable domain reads KAGVTQTPRYLIKTRGQQVTLSCSPISGHRSVSWYQQTPGQGLQFLFEYFSETQRNKGNFPGRFSGRQFSNSRSEMNVSTLELGDSALYLCASSFGTSGSGTQYFGPGTRLTVL.

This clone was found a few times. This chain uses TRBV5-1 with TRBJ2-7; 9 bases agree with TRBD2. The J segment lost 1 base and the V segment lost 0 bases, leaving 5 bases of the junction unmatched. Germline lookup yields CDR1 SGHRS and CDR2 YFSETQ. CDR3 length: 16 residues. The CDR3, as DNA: TGCGCCAGCAGCTTGGAAAGTAGCGGGAGTTCCTACGAGCAGTACTTC. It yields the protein CASSLESSGSSYEQYF.

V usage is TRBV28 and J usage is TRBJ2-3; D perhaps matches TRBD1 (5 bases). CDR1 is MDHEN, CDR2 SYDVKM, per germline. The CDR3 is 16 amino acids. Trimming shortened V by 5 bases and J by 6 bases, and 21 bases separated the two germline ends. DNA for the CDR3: TGTGCCAGCAGTCCCGAAGGGGTAAAATGGACGGATACGCAGTATTTT. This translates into CASSPEGVKWTDTQYF.

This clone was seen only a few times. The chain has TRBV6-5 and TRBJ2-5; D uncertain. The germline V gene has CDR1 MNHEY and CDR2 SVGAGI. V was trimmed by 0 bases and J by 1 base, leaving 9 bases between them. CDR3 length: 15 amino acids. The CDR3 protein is CASSYSIRLQETQYF. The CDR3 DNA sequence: TGTGCCAGCAGTTACTCGATTAGACTCCAAGAGACCCAGTACTTC.

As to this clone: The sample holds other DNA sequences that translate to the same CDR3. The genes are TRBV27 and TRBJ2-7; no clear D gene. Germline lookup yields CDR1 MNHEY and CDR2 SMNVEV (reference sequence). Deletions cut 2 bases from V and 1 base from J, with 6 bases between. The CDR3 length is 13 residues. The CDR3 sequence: CASSLTGSYEQYF. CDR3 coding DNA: TGTGCCAGCAGTTTAACCGGGTCCTACGAGCAGTACTTC.

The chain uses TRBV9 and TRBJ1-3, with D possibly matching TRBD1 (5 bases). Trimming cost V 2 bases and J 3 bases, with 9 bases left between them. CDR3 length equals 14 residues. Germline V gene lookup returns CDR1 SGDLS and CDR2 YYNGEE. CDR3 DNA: TGTGCCAGCAGCGTTTCAGGGCTTGGAAACACCATATATTTT. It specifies CASSVSGLGNTIYF.

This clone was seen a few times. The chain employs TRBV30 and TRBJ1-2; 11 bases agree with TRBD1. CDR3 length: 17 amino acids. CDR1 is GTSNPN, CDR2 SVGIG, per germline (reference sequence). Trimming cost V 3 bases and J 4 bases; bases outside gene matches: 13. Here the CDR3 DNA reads TGTGCCTGGAGCCCCGGGACAGGGGGTTTCATGGGCTATGGCTACACCTTC. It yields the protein CAWSPGTGGFMGYGYTF.

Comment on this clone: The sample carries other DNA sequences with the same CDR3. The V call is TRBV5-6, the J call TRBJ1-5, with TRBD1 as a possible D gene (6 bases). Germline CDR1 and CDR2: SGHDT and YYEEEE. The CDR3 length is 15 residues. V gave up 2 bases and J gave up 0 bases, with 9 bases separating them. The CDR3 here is CASSFRGYSNQPQHF. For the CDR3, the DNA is TGTGCCAGCAGCTTCAGGGGTTATAGCAATCAGCCCCAGCATTTT.

Here the CDR3 DNA reads TGTGCCAGCAGCCGGGACAACAATCAGCCCCAGCATTTT. This sequence encodes CASSRDNNQPQHF. This sequence joins TRBV5-8 and TRBJ1-5, with a possible D match to TRBD1 (6 bases). The germline gives CDR1 SGHTS, CDR2 YDEGEE. The CDR3 has 13 amino acids. V gave up 4 bases and J gave up 3 bases, with 8 bases separating them.

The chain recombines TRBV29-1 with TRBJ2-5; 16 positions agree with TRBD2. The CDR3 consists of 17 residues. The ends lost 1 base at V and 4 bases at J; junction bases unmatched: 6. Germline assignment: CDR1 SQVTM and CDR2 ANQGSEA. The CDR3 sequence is CSVEGTGLAGGGETQYF. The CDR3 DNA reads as TGCAGCGTTGAAGGGACGGGACTAGCGGGAGGGGGAGAGACCCAGTACTTC.

CDR3 sequence (DNA): TGTGCCAGCAGTTTGCCAGGATCCCCCTACGAGCAGTACTTC. This codes for CASSLPGSPYEQYF. The V gene is TRBV28, the J gene TRBJ2-7, with D unresolved. This CDR3 is 14 amino acids long. V was trimmed by 3 bases and J by 2 bases, leaving 11 bases between them. Germline lookup yields CDR1 MDHEN and CDR2 SYDVKM.

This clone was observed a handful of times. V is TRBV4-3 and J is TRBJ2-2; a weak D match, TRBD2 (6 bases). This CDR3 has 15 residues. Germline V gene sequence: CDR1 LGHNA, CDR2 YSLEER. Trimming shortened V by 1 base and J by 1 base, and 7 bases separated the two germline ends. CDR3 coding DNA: TGCGCCAGCAGCCAAGCGGGAGAGAACACCGGGGAGCTGTTTTTT. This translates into CASSQAGENTGELFF.

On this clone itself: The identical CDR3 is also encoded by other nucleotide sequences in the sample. This chain's CDR3 is CASRSTGTGSSYEQYF. The CDR3 region has the DNA TGTGCCAGCAGATCCACCGGGACAGGGAGCTCCTACGAGCAGTACTTC. The chain combines TRBV28 with TRBJ2-7; 9 positions match TRBD1. With V trimmed by 6 bases and J by 0 bases, 9 bases remained unmatched. The CDR3 consists of 16 residues. Germline CDR1 MDHEN, CDR2 SYDVKM.